This TCR beta chain was captured in a study of T cell clonotyping in hematopoietic cell transplantation. The table came from immunoSEQ multiplex PCR; TCRdb's copy has only in-frame clones and leaves some out. The table has 30,000 or so clones, about 93% seen once. V lost 1 base and J 4 bases, leaving 11 bases between the germline ends. The CDR3 runs to 15 residues. Germline V lookup: CDR1 MGHRA, CDR2 YSYEKL. With respect to this clone: Antigen: not known.

Study findings and constraints: Recipient TCR diversity dropped after transplant; expanded clonotypes rose from day 30 to 180. Cells were unsorted, so CD4 and CD8 contributions were not separated.

The chain employs TRBV4-1 and TRBJ1-5; D may be TRBD1 (5 bases). The source is a female patient aged 50 to 60 who had an allogeneic stem cell transplant from a related donor, so the T cells may come from the graft donor. Some clones in this sample may be carry-over from other donors' samples. The sample consisted of PBMCs, taken 100 days after allogeneic stem cell transplant. The CDR3 DNA reads as TGCGCCAGCAGCCAAGTGGTACAGGAAAATCAGCCCCAGCATTTT. Encoded protein: CASSQVVQENQPQHF.